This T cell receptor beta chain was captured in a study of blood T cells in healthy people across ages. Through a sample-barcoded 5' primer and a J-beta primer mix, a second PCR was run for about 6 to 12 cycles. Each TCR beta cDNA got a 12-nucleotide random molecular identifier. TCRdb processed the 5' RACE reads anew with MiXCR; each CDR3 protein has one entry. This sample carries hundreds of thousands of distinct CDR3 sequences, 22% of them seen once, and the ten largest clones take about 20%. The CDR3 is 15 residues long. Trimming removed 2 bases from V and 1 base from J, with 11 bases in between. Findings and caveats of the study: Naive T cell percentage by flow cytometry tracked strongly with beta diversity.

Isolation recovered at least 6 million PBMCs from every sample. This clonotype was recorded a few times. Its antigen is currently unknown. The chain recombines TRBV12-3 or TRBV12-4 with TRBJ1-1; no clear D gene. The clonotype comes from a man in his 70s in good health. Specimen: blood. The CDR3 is CASSLLIGRNTEAFF. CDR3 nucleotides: TGTGCCAGCAGTTTACTGATCGGCCGGAACACTGAAGCTTTCTTT.